This TCR beta chain was captured in a study of read filtering for tumor transcriptome and immune sequencing (TCRdb year 2020). As for the study more broadly: Of the patients in the cohort, more than 16 were male and around 15 were female, and their mean age was 65.9 years, with a range of roughly 45 to 90. Under revised international staging, roughly 8 patients fell into R-ISS I, more than 15 into R-ISS II and over 5 into R-ISS III. After DNase treatment, whole-transcriptome libraries were prepared with the TruSeq RNA Access Library Prep Kit. Per sample, about 4.05 to 10.27 million TCR-region mapped reads were obtained with IR-seq, compared with only about 80 to 1,400 with RNA-seq. TCR repertoires obtained by targeted immune repertoire sequencing and by bulk whole-transcriptome sequencing performed on the same bone marrow samples were compared. One of the main goals was to work out a read-filtering strategy for immune repertoire data, in particular whether clonotypes backed by only a single read should be removed.

On the study overall, not on this receptor specifically: Clonotypes were captured by IR-seq at much higher depth and more reliably than by RNA-seq, and smaller IR-seq throughput was sufficient for identification of most shared clonotypes. The sorted CD138-negative fraction was a mixed bone marrow immune population, not purified T cells. Removing single-read clonotypes increased the correlation between IR-seq and RNA-seq shared clonotype proportions. Single-read clonotypes made up around 82% of clonotypes but only 3.5% to 4% of total reads in IR-seq, compared with roughly 70% of clonotypes and 35% to 45% of reads in RNA-seq.

Trimming takes 3 bases from V and 1 base from J, and the germline ends sit 10 bases apart. 15 amino acids form the CDR3, both terminal residues included. The only DNA kept is the CDR3, 45 bases in frame from the first base. With respect to this clonotype: Its antigen is unknown. This may be a read error, as it is one base from a much larger clone. Because it lacks the conserved phenylalanine or tryptophan at the end, this CDR3 is likely a read error.

Each patient had bone marrow sampled at the time of active disease. Ficoll-Hypaque density gradient centrifugation was used to isolate the bone marrow mononuclear cells. Myeloma plasma cells were removed and CD138-negative cells were collected by negative selection after labeling with CD138 magnetic microbeads on a MACS separator. Flow cytometry on an Attune NxT with CD138 antibodies was used to check the purity of the isolated cells. TRIzol reagent was used to extract total RNA, which was then quantified with a NanoDrop spectrophotometer. For each patient, paired RNA-seq and IR-seq were run on the CD138-negative bone marrow sample from that patient. TCR libraries were constructed from 350 to 400 ng RNA using the Immunoverse kit, and molecular barcoded adaptors covering alpha/delta and beta/gamma chains were employed. TCR library preparation used the same RNA that went into transcriptome sequencing. TCR libraries were sequenced on an Illumina HiSeq 4000 with 2 x 150 cycles. As for the authors' bioinformatics: With MiXCR, TCR reads were aligned to human V, D, J and C references and assembled into CDR3 clonotypes, with quality filtering and error correction included. The tcR package in R was used to analyze clonotype counts and gene usage diversity. Raw mapping reads were checked after the RNA-seq reads had been mapped by STAR aligner version 2.5.3a onto the human GRCh37 genome. To test how sequencing depth affected the clonotypes detected, IR-seq fastq files were randomly downsampled with Seqtk 1.3. TCRdb reprocessed the public reads (quality trimming at Q25 with fastp, clone calling with MiXCR) and kept in-frame beta chains. Duplicate CDR3 protein sequences are folded into a single record with the most common DNA and genes. TCRdb's processing, not the authors', yielded these V and J calls. The sample includes 75,000 to 95,000 distinct CDR3 sequences, with approximately 21% observed a single time. The ten top clones hold about an eighth of the sample.

This clonotype originated in a donor at least 40 years old with multiple myeloma. The sequencing sample was made of a population of CD138-negative cells sorted from bone marrow. Interpreted using the paper, the cell subset or site label stands for: bone marrow mononuclear cells depleted of CD138+ plasma/myeloma cells by negative magnetic selection. The V gene is TRBV12-3 or TRBV12-4 and the J gene is TRBJ1-3, with a weak D call of TRBD1 (6 bases match). The CDR3 region: CASSFGGGSGNTIYS. The DNA is as follows: TGTGCCAGCAGTTTCGGGGGCGGATCTGGAAACACCATATATTCT.